The present TCR beta chain was sequenced within a study of cytotoxic CD8 clonotypes in ibrutinib-treated CLL. Study details: Partial response was seen in about 25 patients and complete response in 2; after median roughly six years, approximately 14 stayed remitted, around 12 progressed.

Here immunoSEQ multiplex PCR was the method, and the copy in TCRdb shows in-frame clones only, minus some. This sample has approximately 140,000 clones, with approximately 89% found just once. This TCR was recovered from a human donor with chronic lymphocytic leukemia. This material consisted of PBMCs, taken after 12 months of ibrutinib treatment.

The CDR3, as DNA: TGTGCCAGCAGTCCCCTGGCAGATTACAATGAGCAGTTCTTC. The encoded protein is CASSPLADYNEQFF. This chain connects TRBV27 to TRBJ2-1; D ambiguous. This CDR3 contains 14 residues. V was pared by 5 bases and J by 4 bases, with 12 bases between. Germline V CDR1 and CDR2: MNHEY, SMNVEV (reference sequence).